This T cell receptor beta chain emerged from a study of cytotoxic CD8 clonotypes in ibrutinib-treated CLL. The repertoire was sequenced with immunoSEQ multiplex PCR; TCRdb's copy has only in-frame clones and lacks some. Of about 120,000 clones listed, approximately 58% were seen once; the top ten hold around 37%. This receptor was taken from a human donor with chronic lymphocytic leukemia. Material: PBMCs, obtained after 24 months of ibrutinib treatment.

DNA of the CDR3: TGTGCCAGCAGCCAGGTCCCGACAGGGGAGTTCGGGAACACCGGGGAGCTGTTTTTT. Translated: CASSQVPTGEFGNTGELFF. The rearrangement uses TRBV28 and TRBJ2-2; TRBD1 matches at 8 bases. This CDR3 region has 19 residues. Unmatched junction bases numbered 16, after V lost 6 bases and J lost 1 base. The germline V gene has CDR1 MDHEN and CDR2 SYDVKM.